This TCR beta chain came from a study of T-cell reconstitution after alpha-beta-depleted transplantation in children. Study-wide results and limits: Reportedly, alpha-beta T cells present about two months post-transplant originated from several hundred expanded clones of graft origin. Some patients owed their high day-60 TCRbeta diversity to surviving recipient T cells and thymic progenitors. Most T-cell counts and diversity one year after the transplant came from T cells that were newly produced.

To note about this clonotype: Its specificity is unknown.

A library of TCRbeta sequences, prepared with unique molecular identifiers, was generated. TCRdb reanalysed the PCR reads using MiXCR and keeps one entry per CDR3 protein. The sample carries some 830,000 distinct CDR3 sequences, roughly 15% recorded once. The V segment lost 5 bases and the J segment 2 bases; nucleotides outside the gene matches: 6. The CDR3 is 15 residues long. The sample here was PBMCs, mostly from graft donor cells, taken 360 days after TCRalphabeta/CD19-depleted stem cell transplant. The chain uses TRBV12-3 or TRBV12-4 and TRBJ2-7; TRBD2 matches 10 bases. The source of this sequence is a male patient between 5 and 17 years old who had a stem cell transplant for acute lymphoblastic leukemia, so the T cells may come from the graft donor. CDR3 residues: CASSPDSGGPYEQYF. DNA of the CDR3: TGTGCCAGCAGTCCCGATAGCGGGGGGCCCTACGAGCAGTACTTC.